The 29 T cell receptor beta chains reported below all come from one sample, sequenced in a study of identical twins. TCRdb re-called the 5' RACE reads with MiXCR, one entry per CDR3 protein. This repertoire shows around 220,000 distinct CDR3 sequences, roughly a tenth found once; its top ten account for over 8%. Sequencing was done on a sample of memory T cells sorted from blood. The receptors here all came from a middle-aged man in good health.

The CDR3 region has the DNA TGTGCCAGCAGTTCCATAGGACAGGGGGTAGGGGAGACCCAGTACTTC. Amino acid sequence: CASSSIGQGVGETQYF. The V call is TRBV28, the J call TRBJ2-5; 10 bases map to TRBD1. The ends lost 4 bases at V and 5 bases at J; junction bases unmatched: 10. The V gene's germline CDR1 is MDHEN and CDR2 SYDVKM. This CDR3 has 16 amino acids.

The sample holds many counts of this clonotype. CDR3 in amino acids: CSVEGHPGETQYF. CDR3 bases: TGCAGCGTTGAAGGGCACCCCGGGGAGACCCAGTACTTC. J is TRBJ2-5 and V is TRBV29-1, with D unclear. This CDR3 is built from 13 residues. V gave up 1 base and J gave up 5 bases, with 11 bases separating them. The germline V gene has CDR1 SQVTM and CDR2 ANQGSEA. Filled out from reference TRBV29-1 and TRBJ2-5, the complete variable domain reads SAVISQKPSRDICQRGTSLTIQCQVDSQVTMMFWYRQQPGQSLTLIATANQGSEATYESGFVIDKFPISRPNLTFSTLTVSNMSPEDSSIYLCSVEGHPGETQYFGPGTRLLVL.

The chain uses TRBV27 and TRBJ2-7; 11 nucleotides agree with TRBD2. This CDR3 contains 16 residues. From germline, CDR1 is MNHEY and CDR2 SMNVEV (reference sequence). Trimming at V came to 5 bases and at J to 1 base, leaving 7 bases not matched to a gene. CDR3 bases: TGTGCCAGCAGTAGGCTGGGACTAGCGGAGTCCTACGAGCAGTACTTC. It codes for CASSRLGLAESYEQYF.

This clonotype was detected only a few times. J is TRBJ2-7 and V is TRBV7-2, with 9 positions matching TRBD1. In germline, CDR1 is SGHTA, CDR2 FQGNSA. Trimming took 4 bases from V and 6 from J; bases not matched to a gene: 10. This CDR3 has 15 amino acids. CDR3 region: CASSSGTGRSLEQYF. The CDR3 DNA sequence: TGTGCCAGCAGCTCTGGGACAGGGCGGTCCCTCGAGCAGTACTTC.

The chain carries TRBV10-3 and TRBJ2-5; D assignment may be TRBD1 or TRBD2 (5 bases each). The CDR3 covers 14 residues. Trimming pared 7 bases from V and 2 bases from J, leaving 14 bases between. CDR1 is ENHRY and CDR2 is SYGVKD in the germline V gene. This chain's CDR3 is CAIKGQAVQETQYF. The CDR3 DNA follows: TGTGCCATCAAAGGACAAGCGGTACAAGAGACCCAGTACTTC.

Here the CDR3 DNA reads TGCAGTGCTAGGCCCTCGGGGGCAGGGCGCACTGAAGCTTTCTTT. The encoded protein is CSARPSGAGRTEAFF. J is TRBJ1-1 and V is TRBV20-1, with D possibly being TRBD1 (6 bases). The CDR3 has 15 residues. V lost 3 bases, J lost 4 bases, and 18 bases lay in between. Germline values: CDR1 DFQATT, CDR2 SNEGSKA (reference sequence).

In its sample, this clonotype was seen many times. V usage is TRBV6-5 and J usage is TRBJ2-1; TRBD2 agrees at 11 bases. The CDR3 sequence is 18 residues long. The V segment lost 0 bases and the J segment 5 bases; nucleotides outside the gene matches: 9. Germline loops: CDR1 MNHEY, CDR2 SVGAGI. The CDR3 DNA is TGTGCCAGCAGTTACTCTGGAACCCGACTAGCGGGAAACAATGAGCAGTTCTTC. This encodes CASSYSGTRLAGNNEQFF.

At least ten counts were recorded for this clonotype. V gene TRBV20-1 combines with J gene TRBJ2-5; D perhaps matches TRBD2 (6 bases). The CDR3 is 13 residues long. Looked up from germline, CDR1 is DFQATT and CDR2 is SNEGSKA (reference sequence). V dropped 3 bases and J dropped 9 bases, with 17 bases sitting between them. In DNA form, the CDR3 reads TGCAGTGCTAGGCGGGACCTCGTGAGATCCCAGTACTTC. This encodes CSARRDLVRSQYF.

This clonotype was recorded at least ten times. The rearrangement joins TRBV20-1 to TRBJ1-1; D gene ambiguous. CDR1 is DFQATT and CDR2 is SNEGSKA in the germline V gene (reference sequence). CDR3 size: 14 residues. Trimming pared 2 bases from V and 1 base from J, leaving 11 bases between. Here the CDR3 reads CSARHQTENTEAFF. CDR3 in DNA: TGCAGTGCTAGACACCAAACGGAGAACACTGAAGCTTTCTTT.

Regarding this clonotype: This may be a read error, as it is one base from a much larger clone. V and J are TRBV6-2 or TRBV6-3 and TRBJ2-1; D is possibly TRBD2 (6 bases). This CDR3 is built from 15 residues. The V gene's germline CDR1 is MNHEY and CDR2 SVGEGT. This chain's CDR3 is CASSPGGSSYNKQFF. The DNA for the CDR3 is TGTGCCAGCAGCCCCGGGGGTAGCTCCTACAATAAGCAGTTCTTC.

This clonotype was seen repeatedly, ten times or more. The chain recombines TRBV29-1 with TRBJ2-5; D gene uncertain. This CDR3 is built from 12 residues. Germline-derived CDR1 and CDR2 are SQVTM and ANQGSEA. V was shortened by 4 bases and J by 4 bases, with 10 bases between the two germline ends. DNA of the CDR3: TGCAGCGTTGTTGGGCTCGGAGAGACCCAGTACTTC. As protein: CSVVGLGETQYF.

This clonotype was detected ten times or more. The rearrangement links TRBV24-1 to TRBJ1-5; D is uncertain. Germline values: CDR1 KGHDR, CDR2 SFDVKD. Trimming pared 4 bases from V and 4 bases from J, leaving 10 bases between. The CDR3 has 14 residues. Here the CDR3 reads CATSDVTVNQPQHF. The CDR3 region has the DNA TGTGCCACCAGTGACGTAACAGTTAATCAGCCCCAGCATTTT.

Comment on this clonotype: At one boundary the junction diverges from the germline segment, which might be a read error. This chain links TRBV29-1 with TRBJ1-1; 9 bases are shared with TRBD1. The length of the CDR3 is 12 residues. Germline-derived CDR1 and CDR2 are SQVTM and ANQGSEA. The CDR3 coding sequence is TGCAGCGTCGGACAGGGGTACACTGAAGCTTTGTTT. It is translated as CSVGQGYTEALF.

This clonotype was observed many times. The chain joins TRBV29-1 to TRBJ2-7; possible D gene TRBD2, 6 bases. Germline CDR1 SQVTM, CDR2 ANQGSEA. V was clipped by 5 bases and J by 7 bases, with 21 bases between them. This CDR3 is built from 14 residues. The chain's CDR3 is CSVLARDWEKEQYF. CDR3 in DNA: TGCAGCGTTCTCGCCAGGGACTGGGAAAAGGAGCAGTACTTC.

This clonotype was counted many times. V and J are TRBV6-2 or TRBV6-3 and TRBJ2-5; D gene uncertain. The germline V gene encodes CDR1 MNHEY and CDR2 SVGEGT. Trimming left V 7 bases short and J 5 bases short, with 14 bases between. The CDR3 runs to 13 residues. Here the CDR3 reads CASKPGIRETQYF. DNA for the CDR3: TGTGCCAGCAAGCCAGGTATAAGGGAGACCCAGTACTTC.

This clonotype showed up just a few times. The V call is TRBV11-2, the J call TRBJ2-2; D not certain. Germline CDR1 is SGHAT and CDR2 is FQNNGV. V lost 0 bases to trimming and J lost 0 bases, with 5 bases between them. The CDR3 runs 15 residues. This chain's CDR3 is CASSLELANTGELFF. The CDR3 nucleotides are TGTGCCAGCAGCTTAGAGCTAGCGAACACCGGGGAGCTGTTTTTT. The variable domain in full, with the rest retrieved from reference TRBV11-2 and TRBJ2-2, is EAGVAQSPRYKIIEKRQSVAFWCNPISGHATLYWYQQILGQGPKLLIQFQNNGVVDDSQLPKDRFSAERLKGVDSTLKIQPAKLEDSAVYLCASSLELANTGELFFGEGSRLTVL.

This clonotype has ten or more counts. The CDR3: CAGGGLPNNEQFF. The CDR3 DNA sequence: TGTGCCGGGGGGGGCCTTCCCAACAATGAGCAGTTCTTC. The chain is built from TRBV28 and TRBJ2-1, with a tentative D call TRBD2 (7 bases). The V gene lost 11 bases and the J gene lost 5 bases, with 16 bases spanning the gap. Germline CDR1 and CDR2: MDHEN and SYDVKM. The CDR3 runs to 13 residues.

This clonotype was counted many times. The chain couples TRBV20-1 to TRBJ2-2; TRBD2 matches 13 bases. V was clipped by 4 bases and J by 0 bases; unmatched bases: 2. This CDR3 is 16 amino acids long. Germline-derived CDR1 and CDR2 are DFQATT and SNEGSKA (reference sequence). The CDR3 reads CSAKGLAGTNTGELFF. CDR3 in DNA: TGCAGTGCTAAGGGACTAGCGGGGACGAACACCGGGGAGCTGTTTTTT.

This clonotype was seen at least ten times. The CDR3 reads CASSRTWGRGIGETQYF. CDR3 in DNA: TGTGCCAGCAGCCGTACATGGGGGCGAGGTATCGGGGAGACCCAGTACTTC. J is TRBJ2-5 and V is TRBV13; tentative D call: TRBD1 (6 bases). V was shortened by 5 bases and J by 5 bases, with 24 bases between the two germline ends. The germline gives CDR1 PRHDT, CDR2 FYEKMQ (reference sequence). This CDR3 spans 17 amino acids.

This clonotype was observed a few times. The chain carries TRBV5-1 and TRBJ1-4; the D gene is possibly TRBD1 (6 bases). The germline gives CDR1 SGHRS, CDR2 YFSETQ. Trimming removed 2 bases from V and 6 bases from J, with 17 bases in between. The CDR3 extends over 16 amino acids. The CDR3 is CASSFGGGTSDEKLFF. DNA for the CDR3: TGCGCCAGCAGCTTCGGGGGCGGGACGTCGGATGAAAAACTGTTTTTT.

This clonotype has a count of ten or more. This sequence joins TRBV29-1 and TRBJ2-3; 7 nucleotides line up with TRBD2. The CDR3 spans 17 residues. Germline CDR1 reads SQVTM; CDR2 reads ANQGSEA. V dropped 3 bases and J dropped 2; count of bases not matched to a gene: 14. CDR3 sequence reads: CSVDAGLGALTTDTQYF. The CDR3 DNA reads TGCAGCGTTGATGCTGGACTAGGAGCCCTTACCACAGATACGCAGTATTTT.

This chain connects TRBV5-1 to TRBJ1-1; D possibly corresponds to TRBD1 (5 bases). Deletions cut 2 bases from V and 0 bases from J, with 8 bases between. The CDR3 is made up of 14 amino acids. CDR1 is SGHRS, CDR2 YFSETQ, per germline. The CDR3 DNA is TGCGCCAGCAGCTTCGGGACCTTGAACACTGAAGCTTTCTTT. Its protein is CASSFGTLNTEAFF.

The chain uses TRBV12-3 or TRBV12-4 and TRBJ1-6; D perhaps matches TRBD1 (5 bases). Trimming pared 3 bases from V and 7 bases from J, leaving 7 bases between. CDR3 length equals 13 residues. The CDR3 here is CASSLTENSPLHF. As DNA, the CDR3 is TGTGCCAGCAGTTTGACAGAGAATTCACCCCTCCACTTT.

This clonotype was seen repeatedly, ten times or more. J is TRBJ2-7 and V is TRBV10-3, with 7 bases fitting TRBD1. Looked up from germline, CDR1 is ENHRY and CDR2 is SYGVKD. The CDR3 is made up of 14 amino acids. The ends lost 0 bases at V and 4 bases at J; junction bases unmatched: 3. The CDR3 spells CAISESGTAYEQYF. CDR3 bases: TGTGCCATCAGTGAGTCGGGGACAGCTTACGAGCAGTACTTC.

This clonotype showed up many times. The chain uses TRBV10-1 and TRBJ2-2; D tentatively reads TRBD1 or TRBD2 (6 bases each). From germline, CDR1 is WNHNN and CDR2 SYGVQD (reference sequence). The CDR3 has 14 residues. Trimming took 7 bases from V and 6 from J, leaving 15 bases between them. The CDR3 here is CASKEGELAGELFF. The CDR3 DNA reads TGCGCCAGCAAGGAGGGGGAGTTGGCCGGGGAGCTGTTTTTT.

This clonotype showed up just a few times. V and J are TRBV3-1 and TRBJ2-2; 7 bases are shared with TRBD1. The germline CDR1 and CDR2 sequences are LGHDT and YNNKEL (reference sequence). The CDR3 totals 16 residues. With V trimmed by 1 base and J by 6 bases, 8 bases remained unmatched. The chain's CDR3 is CASSQGRGGQAGELFF. CDR3 DNA: TGTGCCAGCAGCCAAGGTAGAGGGGGCCAGGCCGGGGAGCTGTTTTTT.

The chain couples TRBV11-2 to TRBJ2-5; TRBD1 matches at 9 bases. This CDR3 region has 18 residues. Looked up from germline, CDR1 is SGHAT and CDR2 is FQNNGV. The junction had 14 bases not matched to a gene; V was cut back by 5 bases and J by 1 base. CDR3 protein: CASSRLLGTGRTQETQYF. The DNA for the CDR3 is TGTGCCAGCAGCCGGCTACTCGGGACAGGGAGGACCCAAGAGACCCAGTACTTC.

This clonotype was counted only a few times. This sequence joins TRBV5-6 and TRBJ2-3; 8 positions agree with TRBD2. Germline V lookup: CDR1 SGHDT, CDR2 YYEEEE. The ends lost 4 bases at V and 2 bases at J; junction bases unmatched: 3. This CDR3 region has 14 residues. The CDR3 here is CASSTGLATDTQYF. The CDR3, as DNA: TGTGCCAGCAGCACCGGACTAGCCACAGATACGCAGTATTTT.

This clonotype occurred a few times. This sequence joins TRBV11-2 and TRBJ1-1; the D gene is possibly TRBD1 (5 bases). V was clipped by 0 bases and J by 4 bases, with 21 bases between them. Germline V gives CDR1 SGHAT, CDR2 FQNNGV. There are 18 residues in the CDR3. CDR3 sequence (DNA): TGTGCCAGCAGCTTAGAGGTCCGCGTCTGGGGGGGTGGCACTGAAGCTTTCTTT. As protein: CASSLEVRVWGGGTEAFF.